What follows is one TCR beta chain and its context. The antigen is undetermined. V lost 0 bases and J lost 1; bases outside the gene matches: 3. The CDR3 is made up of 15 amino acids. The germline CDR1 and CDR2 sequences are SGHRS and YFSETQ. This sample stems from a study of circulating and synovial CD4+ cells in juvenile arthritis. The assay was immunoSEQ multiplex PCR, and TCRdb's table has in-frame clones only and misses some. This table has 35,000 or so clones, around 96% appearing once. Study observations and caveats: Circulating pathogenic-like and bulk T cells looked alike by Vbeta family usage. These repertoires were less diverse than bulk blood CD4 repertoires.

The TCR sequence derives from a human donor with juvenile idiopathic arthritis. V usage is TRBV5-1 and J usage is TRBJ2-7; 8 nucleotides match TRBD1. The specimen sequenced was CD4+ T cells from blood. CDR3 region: CASSLGGTGSYEQYF. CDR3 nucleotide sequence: TGCGCCAGCAGCTTGGGCGGGACAGGTTCCTACGAGCAGTACTTC.